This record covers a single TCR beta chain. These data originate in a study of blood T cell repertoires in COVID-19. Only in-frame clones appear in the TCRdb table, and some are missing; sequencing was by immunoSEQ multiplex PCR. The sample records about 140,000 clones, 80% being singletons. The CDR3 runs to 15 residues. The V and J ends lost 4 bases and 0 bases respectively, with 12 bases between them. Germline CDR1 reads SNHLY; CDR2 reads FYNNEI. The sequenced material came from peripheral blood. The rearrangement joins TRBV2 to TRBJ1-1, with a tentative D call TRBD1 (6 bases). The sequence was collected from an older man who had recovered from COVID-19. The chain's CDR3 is CASSGSGQMNTEAFF. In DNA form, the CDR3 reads TGTGCCAGCAGTGGTTCCGGACAGATGAACACTGAAGCTTTCTTT. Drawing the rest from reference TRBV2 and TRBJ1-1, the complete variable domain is EPEVTQTPSHQVTQMGQEVILRCVPISNHLYFYWYRQILGQKVEFLVSFYNNEISEKSEIFDDQFSVERPDGSNFTLKIRSTKLEDSAMYFCASSGSGQMNTEAFFGQGTRLTVV.